This TCR beta chain was recorded in a study of T cell repertoires in cytomegalovirus infection. Using its own MiXCR run on the reads, TCRdb lists one record per CDR3 protein. Among around 130,000 distinct CDR3 sequences listed, 7.5% to 9% were seen once. This clonotype was seen at least ten times. CDR3 length: 13 amino acids. The V gene lost 5 bases and the J gene lost 7 bases, with 12 bases spanning the gap. Germline CDR1 reads SGHTA; CDR2 reads FQGTGA. Specimen: PBMCs. The chain is built from TRBV7-3 and TRBJ1-5; no firm D call. The TCR sequence derives from a human donor in good health (CMV status not recorded). Some clones in this sample may be carry-over from other donors' samples. The CDR3 bases are TGTGCCAGCAGCCCGGGAGGAGGGCAGCCCCAGCATTTT. Residues: CASSPGGGQPQHF.